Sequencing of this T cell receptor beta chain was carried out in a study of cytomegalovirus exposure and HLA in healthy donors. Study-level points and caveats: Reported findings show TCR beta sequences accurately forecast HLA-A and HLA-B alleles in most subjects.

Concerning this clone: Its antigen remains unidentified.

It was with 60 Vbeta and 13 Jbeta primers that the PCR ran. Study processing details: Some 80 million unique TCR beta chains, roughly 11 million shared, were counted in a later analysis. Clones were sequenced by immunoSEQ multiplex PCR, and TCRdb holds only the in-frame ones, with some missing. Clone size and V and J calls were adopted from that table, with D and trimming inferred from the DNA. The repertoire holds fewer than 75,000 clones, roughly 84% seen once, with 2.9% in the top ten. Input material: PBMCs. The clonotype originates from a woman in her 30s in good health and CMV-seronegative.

The CDR3 bases are TGTGCCAGCAGCCTACTGAACACTGAAGCTTTCTTT. It is translated as CASSLLNTEAFF. The gene calls are TRBV5-4 and TRBJ1-1; no reliable D call. The V gene's germline CDR1 is SGHNT and CDR2 YYREEE (reference sequence). With 4 bases removed from V and 0 bases from J, the gap between germline ends came to 4 bases. The CDR3 length is 12 residues.